The 14 T cell receptor beta chains presented below share a single source sample, sequenced in a study of blood T cell repertoires in COVID-19. Produced via immunoSEQ multiplex PCR; TCRdb's table is partial and in-frame only. The table records approximately 270,000 clones, around 83% of them present only once. The sample consisted of peripheral blood. The receptors here all came from a man aged 80 or over with acute or convalescent COVID-19.

This clone was seen a handful of times. The chain employs TRBV6-5 and TRBJ2-7; D perhaps matches TRBD1 (5 bases). V lost 2 bases, J lost 6 bases, and 11 bases lay in between. The CDR3 is made up of 13 amino acids. CDR1 MNHEY and CDR2 SVGAGI come from the germline V gene. The CDR3 here is CASSYPQGREQYF. Here the CDR3 DNA reads TGTGCCAGCAGTTACCCCCAGGGCCGCGAGCAGTACTTC.

This chain links TRBV28 with TRBJ2-7, with D possibly matching TRBD1 (6 bases). Per germline, CDR1 MDHEN and CDR2 SYDVKM. Trimming took off 6 bases at V and 2 bases at J, with 17 bases between the two ends. This CDR3 has 15 amino acids. In DNA, the CDR3 is TGTGCCAGCAGGCGGTACAGGGAAACGGCCTACGAGCAGTACTTC. Residues: CASRRYRETAYEQYF.

This chain uses TRBV3-1 (or the pseudogene TRBV3-2) with TRBJ2-3, with 15 nucleotides matching TRBD2. This CDR3 region has 17 residues. J was trimmed by 2 bases and V by 3 bases; bases with no gene match: 3. Germline lookup yields CDR1 LGHDT and CDR2 YNNKEL (reference sequence). Here the CDR3 reads CASSHGTSGRNTDTQYF. The CDR3 DNA is TGTGCCAGCAGCCACGGGACTAGCGGGAGGAACACAGATACGCAGTATTTT.

The chain joins TRBV6-5 to TRBJ2-3, with D possibly TRBD2 on 6 matching bases. The CDR3 contains 15 residues. Germline lookup yields CDR1 MNHEY and CDR2 SVGAGI. Trimming removed 4 bases at V and 1 base at J, with 12 bases between. In DNA, the CDR3 is TGTGCCAGCAGTTTCTCGGGACTGGGCACAGATACGCAGTATTTT. Residues: CASSFSGLGTDTQYF.

This clone was observed a few times. The gene calls are TRBV27 and TRBJ2-3; D possibly corresponds to TRBD2 (6 bases). The germline V gene encodes CDR1 MNHEY and CDR2 SMNVEV (reference sequence). The V gene lost 1 base and the J gene lost 4 bases, with 15 bases spanning the gap. This CDR3 has 16 residues. The CDR3 DNA follows: TGTGCCAGCAGTTTATATTTGTTAGCGGCCTCAGATACGCAGTATTTT. It translates to CASSLYLLAASDTQYF.

The chain recombines TRBV18 with TRBJ1-4, with 7 bases fitting TRBD1. This CDR3 has 14 residues. V dropped 3 bases and J dropped 7; count of bases not matched to a gene: 5. Germline assignment: CDR1 KGHSH and CDR2 LQKENI. In DNA form, the CDR3 reads TGTGCCAGCTCACCCGGGACAGTCGGTGAAAAACTGTTTTTT. It codes for CASSPGTVGEKLFF. Complete variable domain (other parts from reference TRBV18 and TRBJ1-4): NAGVMQNPRHLVRRRGQEARLRCSPMKGHSHVYWYRQLPEEGLKFMVYLQKENIIDESGMPKERFSAEFPKEGPSILRIQQVVRGDSAAYFCASSPGTVGEKLFFGSGTQLSVL.

This sequence joins TRBV12-3 or TRBV12-4 and TRBJ1-2, with TRBD1 matching over 7 bases. V shed 8 bases and J 8 bases; nucleotides not matched to a gene: 8. The CDR3 runs to 12 residues. CDR3 region: CASRQGTRGYTF. As DNA, the CDR3 is TGTGCCAGCCGACAGGGAACGCGGGGCTACACCTTC.

This clone has only a few counts. This chain joins TRBV28 and TRBJ1-5; D uncertain. This CDR3 region has 16 residues. Germline CDR1 reads MDHEN; CDR2 reads SYDVKM. V lost 7 bases and J lost 3, with 19 bases in between. CDR3 residues: CASKVSRRLNNQPQHF. In DNA form, the CDR3 reads TGTGCCAGCAAAGTTTCCCGTAGACTGAACAATCAGCCCCAGCATTTT.

CDR3 DNA sequence: TGCGCCAGCAGCTTGGGGCAGGGGGCCCTTAATGAAAAACTGTTTTTT. Translated, it gives CASSLGQGALNEKLFF. The J gene is TRBJ1-4, the V gene TRBV5-1, with 8 bases identical to TRBD1. After removal of 0 bases from V and 4 bases from J, the junction contained 5 bases not matched to a gene. In germline, CDR1 is SGHRS, CDR2 YFSETQ. The CDR3 runs to 16 residues. Drawing the rest from reference TRBV5-1 and TRBJ1-4, the complete variable domain is KAGVTQTPRYLIKTRGQQVTLSCSPISGHRSVSWYQQTPGQGLQFLFEYFSETQRNKGNFPGRFSGRQFSNSRSEMNVSTLELGDSALYLCASSLGQGALNEKLFFGSGTQLSVL.

This chain links TRBV9 with TRBJ2-5; 11 bases fit TRBD2. The CDR3 sequence is 16 residues long. Germline V lookup: CDR1 SGDLS, CDR2 YYNGEE. The ends lost 3 bases at V and 2 bases at J; junction bases unmatched: 6. The CDR3 DNA reads TGTGCCAGCAGCGCTGGACTAGCGGGTCCTCAAGAGACCCAGTACTTC. This codes for CASSAGLAGPQETQYF.

This chain connects TRBV2 to TRBJ2-3; 15 bases fit TRBD2. Germline assignment: CDR1 SNHLY and CDR2 FYNNEI. This CDR3 comprises 19 residues. V gave up 6 bases and J gave up 3 bases; unmatched junction bases: 13. CDR3 region: CASSHSRTSGGARTDTQYF. CDR3 in DNA: TGTGCCAGCAGCCATTCAAGGACTAGCGGGGGGGCGAGGACAGATACGCAGTATTTT.

The rearrangement uses TRBV7-9 and TRBJ1-1; 7 bases line up with TRBD1. The CDR3 sequence is 15 residues long. The J segment lost 1 base and the V segment lost 5 bases, leaving 7 bases of the junction unmatched. Per the germline V gene, CDR1 is SEHNR and CDR2 is FQNEAQ (reference sequence). CDR3 DNA sequence: TGTGCCAGCAGCGCCCGGGCAGGGGGGAACACTGAAGCTTTCTTT. Translation gives CASSARAGGNTEAFF.

This chain links TRBV2 with TRBJ1-4; the D gene is possibly TRBD1 (5 bases). Germline-derived CDR1 and CDR2 are SNHLY and FYNNEI. Trimming removed 5 bases from V and 3 bases from J, with 10 bases in between. The CDR3 runs to 14 residues. CDR3 protein: CASSKQDPNEKLFF. CDR3 DNA sequence: TGTGCCAGCAGTAAACAGGATCCTAATGAAAAACTGTTTTTT.

The CDR3 here is CASTLPSQPQHF. The CDR3 DNA is TGTGCCAGCACCCTTCCCAGTCAGCCCCAGCATTTT. The chain couples TRBV28 to TRBJ1-5; the D is unclear. Germline loops: CDR1 MDHEN, CDR2 SYDVKM. This CDR3 has 12 residues. V lost 7 bases and J 6 bases, leaving 10 bases between the germline ends.